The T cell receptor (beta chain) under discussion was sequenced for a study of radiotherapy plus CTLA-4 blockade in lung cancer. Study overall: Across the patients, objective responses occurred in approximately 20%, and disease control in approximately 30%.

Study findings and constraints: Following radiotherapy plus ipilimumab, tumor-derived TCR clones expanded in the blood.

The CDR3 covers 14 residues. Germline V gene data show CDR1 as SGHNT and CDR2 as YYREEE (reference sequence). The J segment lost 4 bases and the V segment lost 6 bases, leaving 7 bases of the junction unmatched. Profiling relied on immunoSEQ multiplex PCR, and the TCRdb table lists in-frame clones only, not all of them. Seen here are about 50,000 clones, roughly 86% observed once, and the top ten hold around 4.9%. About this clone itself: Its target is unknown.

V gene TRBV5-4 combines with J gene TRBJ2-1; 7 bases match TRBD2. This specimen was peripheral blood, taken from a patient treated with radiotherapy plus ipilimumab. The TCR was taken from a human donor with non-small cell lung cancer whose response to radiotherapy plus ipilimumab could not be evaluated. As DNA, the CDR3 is TGTGCCAGCACCGGGGGGAGGGATTACAATGAGCAGTTCTTC. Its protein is CASTGGRDYNEQFF.